The next 21 T cell receptor beta chains were all read from a single sample in a study of blood T cell repertoires in COVID-19. Some clones are missing from TCRdb's copy, which holds only in-frame ones; the method was immunoSEQ multiplex PCR. The sample yields hundreds of thousands of clones, less than 90% seen once. Source material: PBMCs or T cells enriched from blood (not recorded which). These receptors came from a young woman who had been exposed to COVID-19.

This rearrangement joins TRBV7-2 to TRBJ1-2; D might be TRBD1 (6 bases). The V end lost 5 bases, the J end lost 5 bases, and 15 bases lay between the germline ends. This CDR3 region has 14 residues. The germline CDR1 and CDR2 sequences are SGHTA and FQGNSA. CDR3 DNA: TGTGCCAGCAGCACGGACAGAGATCGATATGGCTACACCTTC. Translation: CASSTDRDRYGYTF.

The V gene is TRBV18, the J gene TRBJ1-2; 11 positions match TRBD1. The trim removed 6 bases at V and 2 bases at J, leaving 8 bases unmatched. Germline lookup yields CDR1 KGHSH and CDR2 LQKENI. The CDR3 extends over 16 amino acids. This chain's CDR3 is CASSSGQGVKNYGYTF. For the CDR3, the DNA is TGTGCCAGCTCTTCGGGACAGGGGGTGAAAAACTATGGCTACACCTTC.

This chain links TRBV5-4 with TRBJ2-7; D perhaps matches TRBD2 (5 bases). The CDR3 runs 14 residues. CDR1 SGHNT and CDR2 YYREEE come from the germline V gene (reference sequence). V lost 2 bases and J 0 bases, leaving 9 bases between the germline ends. The CDR3 bases are TGTGCCAGCAGCTTTAGAGGGAGCTCCTACGAGCAGTACTTC. This sequence encodes CASSFRGSSYEQYF.

The chain links TRBV3-1 (or the pseudogene TRBV3-2) to TRBJ2-7, with D maybe TRBD2 (5 bases). CDR1 and CDR2 (germline): LGHDT, YNNKEL (reference sequence). Between the trimmed V and J ends, which lost 1 base and 2 bases, there was a span of 9 bases. The CDR3 is 14 amino acids. CDR3 in DNA: TGTGCCAGCAGCCAAGGACGGGAAGCCTACGAGCAGTACTTC. This gives the protein CASSQGREAYEQYF.

The chain employs TRBV5-5 and TRBJ2-7, with 7 bases that match TRBD1. Germline assignment: CDR1 SGHKS and CDR2 YYEKEE (reference sequence). J was trimmed by 4 bases and V by 3 bases; bases with no gene match: 4. This CDR3 is built from 13 residues. Here the CDR3 reads CASSSRGIYEQYF. CDR3 bases: TGTGCCAGCAGCTCCAGGGGGATATACGAGCAGTACTTC.

The chain recombines TRBV11-3 with TRBJ2-7; unclear D gene. The CDR3 spans 14 residues. CDR1 SGHNT and CDR2 YENEEA come from the germline V gene. V was cut by 3 bases and J by 0 bases, with 9 bases left in between. The CDR3 spells CASSFSVSSYEQYF. CDR3 in DNA: TGTGCCAGCAGCTTTTCCGTGTCCTCCTACGAGCAGTACTTC.

The chain is built from TRBV2 and TRBJ2-7; the D is unclear. V gave up 4 bases and J gave up 0 bases, with 16 bases separating them. This CDR3 contains 16 residues. Germline-derived CDR1 and CDR2 are SNHLY and FYNNEI. The DNA of the CDR3 is TGTGCCAGCAGTGCTGGGCTGGATCCGAGCTCCTACGAGCAGTACTTC. It translates to CASSAGLDPSSYEQYF.

The V and J genes are TRBV5-8 and TRBJ1-5, with TRBD1 identical over 7 bases. Trimming at V came to 1 base and at J to 5 bases, leaving 12 bases not matched to a gene. Germline loops: CDR1 SGHTS, CDR2 YDEGEE. This CDR3 region has 17 residues. CDR3: CASSLLIGQDSDQPQHF. CDR3 DNA: TGTGCCAGCAGCTTGTTAATCGGACAGGACAGTGATCAGCCCCAGCATTTT.

The rearrangement joins TRBV11-2 to TRBJ1-6; D is perhaps TRBD1 (5 bases). Germline lookup yields CDR1 SGHAT and CDR2 FQNNGV. This CDR3 contains 11 residues. Trimming stripped 4 bases from V and 12 bases from J, with 7 bases between. The DNA of the CDR3 is TGTGCCAGCAGCTCGGGGGGACCCCTCCACTTT. This encodes CASSSGGPLHF. The full variable domain, its missing parts supplied by reference TRBV11-2 and TRBJ1-6, is EAGVAQSPRYKIIEKRQSVAFWCNPISGHATLYWYQQILGQGPKLLIQFQNNGVVDDSQLPKDRFSAERLKGVDSTLKIQPAKLEDSAVYLCASSSGGPLHFGNGTRLTVT.

The rearrangement joins TRBV5-1 to TRBJ2-1; TRBD2 is a possible D gene (6 bases). CDR1 is SGHRS, CDR2 YFSETQ, per germline. The CDR3 covers 11 residues. Deletions cut 5 bases from V and 15 bases from J, with 15 bases between. The CDR3 coding sequence is TGCGCCAGCAGTCCCGGGAGTAGGCCGTTCTTC. Translation: CASSPGSRPFF. Combining the CDR3 with reference TRBV5-1 and TRBJ2-1 gives the whole variable domain KAGVTQTPRYLIKTRGQQVTLSCSPISGHRSVSWYQQTPGQGLQFLFEYFSETQRNKGNFPGRFSGRQFSNSRSEMNVSTLELGDSALYLCASSPGSRPFFGPGTRLTVL.

This chain joins TRBV2 and TRBJ1-3; TRBD1 agrees at 7 bases. Germline CDR1 SNHLY, CDR2 FYNNEI. V dropped 6 bases and J dropped 0; count of bases not matched to a gene: 8. This CDR3 region has 16 residues. CDR3 in DNA: TGTGCCAGCAGAGACAGGGCGCTCCTCTCTGGAAACACCATATATTTT. This encodes CASRDRALLSGNTIYF. The full variable domain, its missing parts supplied by reference TRBV2 and TRBJ1-3, is EPEVTQTPSHQVTQMGQEVILRCVPISNHLYFYWYRQILGQKVEFLVSFYNNEISEKSEIFDDQFSVERPDGSNFTLKIRSTKLEDSAMYFCASRDRALLSGNTIYFGEGSWLTVV.

Here the CDR3 reads CASSTFGRHTGDNEQFF. CDR3 DNA: TGTGCCAGCAGCACCTTCGGACGCCACACCGGGGACAATGAGCAGTTCTTC. The rearrangement joins TRBV5-8 to TRBJ2-1; tentative D call: TRBD2 (5 bases). V lost 4 bases and J lost 5, with 22 bases in between. The germline gives CDR1 SGHTS, CDR2 YDEGEE. The CDR3 contains 17 residues. Based on the CDR3 plus reference TRBV5-8 and TRBJ2-1, the full variable domain is EAGVTQSPTHLIKTRGQQATLRCSPISGHTSVYWYQQALGLGLQFLLWYDEGEERNRGNFPPRFSGRQFPNYSSELNVNALELEDSALYLCASSTFGRHTGDNEQFFGPGTRLTVL.

V usage is TRBV27 and J usage is TRBJ2-1, with 8 nucleotides matching TRBD1. The germline V gene has CDR1 MNHEY and CDR2 SMNVEV (reference sequence). J was trimmed by 2 bases and V by 7 bases; bases with no gene match: 10. This CDR3 has 16 amino acids. CDR3 amino acids: CASTHPRGHPYNEQFF. The DNA of the CDR3 is TGTGCCAGCACCCACCCCAGGGGGCACCCCTACAATGAGCAGTTCTTC.

This clone was observed a handful of times. This chain connects TRBV5-1 to TRBJ1-1; D not certain. This CDR3 region has 13 residues. CDR1 and CDR2 from the germline V gene are SGHRS and YFSETQ. With 4 bases removed from V and 4 bases from J, the gap between germline ends came to 11 bases. The CDR3 DNA sequence: TGCGCCAGCAGCCCCCAGGAGGGCACTGAAGCTTTCTTT. Its protein product is CASSPQEGTEAFF.

The rearrangement uses TRBV30 and TRBJ1-5; perhaps TRBD1 as D (5 bases). Trimming pared 3 bases from V and 0 bases from J, leaving 15 bases between. The V gene's germline CDR1 is GTSNPN and CDR2 SVGIG (reference sequence). This CDR3 is built from 16 residues. The CDR3 is CAWSPPGGYSNQPQHF. The CDR3 nucleotides read TGTGCCTGGAGCCCACCCGGGGGGTATAGCAATCAGCCCCAGCATTTT. Looking up the rest from reference TRBV30 and TRBJ1-5 gives the full variable domain: SQTIHQWPATLVQPVGSPLSLECTVEGTSNPNLYWYRQAAGRGLQLLFYSVGIGQISSEVPQNLSASRPQDRQFILSSKKLLLSDSGFYLCAWSPPGGYSNQPQHFGDGTRLSIL.

The chain combines TRBV11-2 with TRBJ2-7; D possibly corresponds to TRBD2 (6 bases). Trimming shortened V by 1 base and J by 7 bases, and 14 bases separated the two germline ends. The germline V gene has CDR1 SGHAT and CDR2 FQNNGV. The CDR3 spans 14 residues. The CDR3 DNA reads TGTGCCAGCAGCTTAGTACGCGGGGCACGGGAGCAGTACTTC. This encodes CASSLVRGAREQYF.

The V call is TRBV5-8, the J call TRBJ2-7, with TRBD1 matching over 9 bases. With V trimmed by 3 bases and J by 3 bases, 4 bases remained unmatched. The CDR3 consists of 14 residues. CDR1 is SGHTS and CDR2 is YDEGEE in the germline V gene. In nucleotides, the CDR3 is TGTGCCAGCAGCTGGGACAGGGTTTTCTACGAGCAGTACTTC. Residues: CASSWDRVFYEQYF.

The CDR3 coding sequence is TGTGCCTGGGACCGGCGGCTAGCGGACTACAATGAGCAGTTCTTC. Residues: CAWDRRLADYNEQFF. The V call is TRBV30, the J call TRBJ2-1, with 7 bases that match TRBD2. This CDR3 has 15 amino acids. J was trimmed by 3 bases and V by 5 bases; bases with no gene match: 10. Per the germline V gene, CDR1 is GTSNPN and CDR2 is SVGIG (reference sequence).

The chain combines TRBV6-5 with TRBJ2-7, with D hard to call. CDR1 MNHEY and CDR2 SVGAGI come from the germline V gene. This CDR3 contains 15 residues. Trimming stripped 4 bases from V and 2 bases from J, with 15 bases between. CDR3 DNA: TGTGCCAGCAGTTGGTCACATTTACAGCCCTACGAGCAGTACTTC. This codes for CASSWSHLQPYEQYF.

This sequence joins TRBV2 and TRBJ1-1; TRBD1 matches 7 bases. This CDR3 spans 13 amino acids. Germline CDR1 is SNHLY and CDR2 is FYNNEI. V dropped 4 bases and J dropped 7; count of bases not matched to a gene: 6. CDR3 DNA sequence: TGTGCCAGCAGTGCAGGGACAGTGGTTGAAGCTTTCTTT. It is translated as CASSAGTVVEAFF.

This sequence joins TRBV30 and TRBJ2-7; the match to TRBD1 covers 10 bases. With V trimmed by 0 bases and J by 10 bases, 6 bases remained unmatched. The CDR3 is made up of 13 amino acids. Germline CDR1 GTSNPN, CDR2 SVGIG (reference sequence). This CDR3 reads CAWSVRGTGDQYF. In DNA form, the CDR3 reads TGTGCCTGGAGTGTACGGGGGACAGGGGATCAGTACTTC.